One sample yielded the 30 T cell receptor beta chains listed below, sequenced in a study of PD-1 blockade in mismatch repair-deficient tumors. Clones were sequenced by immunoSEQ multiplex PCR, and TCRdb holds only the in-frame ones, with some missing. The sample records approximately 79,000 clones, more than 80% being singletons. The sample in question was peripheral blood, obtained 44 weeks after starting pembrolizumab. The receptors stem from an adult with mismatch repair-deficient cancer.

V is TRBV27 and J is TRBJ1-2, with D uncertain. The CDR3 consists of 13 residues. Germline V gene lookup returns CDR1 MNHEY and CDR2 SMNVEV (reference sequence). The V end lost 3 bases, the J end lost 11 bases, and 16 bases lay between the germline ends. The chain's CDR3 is CASSFLDRPQYTF. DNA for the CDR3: TGTGCCAGCAGTTTTTTGGACCGACCGCAGTACACCTTC.

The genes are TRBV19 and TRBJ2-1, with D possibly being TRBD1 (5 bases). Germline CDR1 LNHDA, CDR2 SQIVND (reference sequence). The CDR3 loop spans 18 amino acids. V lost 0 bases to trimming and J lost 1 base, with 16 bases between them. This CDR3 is CASSIDLPSGYSYNEQFF. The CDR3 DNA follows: TGTGCCAGTAGTATAGATCTTCCCTCAGGGTATTCCTACAATGAGCAGTTCTTC.

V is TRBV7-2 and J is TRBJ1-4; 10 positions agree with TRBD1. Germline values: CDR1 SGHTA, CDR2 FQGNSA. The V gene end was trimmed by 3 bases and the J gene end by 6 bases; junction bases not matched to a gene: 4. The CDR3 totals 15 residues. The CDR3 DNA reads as TGTGCCAGCAGCTTTATAGGGACAGGGGATGAAAAACTGTTTTTT. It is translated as CASSFIGTGDEKLFF.

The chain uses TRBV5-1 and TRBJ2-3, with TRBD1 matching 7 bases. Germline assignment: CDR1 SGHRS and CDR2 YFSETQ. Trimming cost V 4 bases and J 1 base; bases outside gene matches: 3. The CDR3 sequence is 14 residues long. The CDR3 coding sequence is TGCGCCAGCAGCGGAACAGGGGGCACAGATACGCAGTATTTT. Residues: CASSGTGGTDTQYF. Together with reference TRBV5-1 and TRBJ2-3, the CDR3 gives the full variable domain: KAGVTQTPRYLIKTRGQQVTLSCSPISGHRSVSWYQQTPGQGLQFLFEYFSETQRNKGNFPGRFSGRQFSNSRSEMNVSTLELGDSALYLCASSGTGGTDTQYFGPGTRLTVL.

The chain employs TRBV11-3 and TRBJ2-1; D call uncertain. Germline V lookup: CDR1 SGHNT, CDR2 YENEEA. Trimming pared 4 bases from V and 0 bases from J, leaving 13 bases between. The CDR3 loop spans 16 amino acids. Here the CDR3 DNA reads TGTGCCAGCAGCTCCTCATCCCCGGGCTCCTACAATGAGCAGTTCTTC. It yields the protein CASSSSSPGSYNEQFF.

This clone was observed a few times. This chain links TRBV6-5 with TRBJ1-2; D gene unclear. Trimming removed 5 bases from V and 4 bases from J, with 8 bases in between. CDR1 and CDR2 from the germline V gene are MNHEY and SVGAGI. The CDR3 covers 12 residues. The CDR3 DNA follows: TGTGCCAGCAGTCCTCGCCGCTATGGCTACACCTTC. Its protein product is CASSPRRYGYTF.

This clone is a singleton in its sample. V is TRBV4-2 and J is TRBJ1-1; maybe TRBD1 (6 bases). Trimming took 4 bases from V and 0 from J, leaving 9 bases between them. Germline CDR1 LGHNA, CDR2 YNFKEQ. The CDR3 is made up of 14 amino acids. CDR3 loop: CASSPDSMNTEAFF. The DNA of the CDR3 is TGTGCCAGCAGCCCGGACAGCATGAACACTGAAGCTTTCTTT.

The DNA of the CDR3 is TGTGCCAGCAGCGTAGGCAGGCCTGGCTCTGGAAACACCATATATTTT. Translation: CASSVGRPGSGNTIYF. This chain uses TRBV9 with TRBJ1-3, with D unresolved. The CDR3 extends over 16 amino acids. Germline CDR1 is SGDLS and CDR2 is YYNGEE. Trimming took off 0 bases at V and 0 bases at J, with 10 bases between the two ends.

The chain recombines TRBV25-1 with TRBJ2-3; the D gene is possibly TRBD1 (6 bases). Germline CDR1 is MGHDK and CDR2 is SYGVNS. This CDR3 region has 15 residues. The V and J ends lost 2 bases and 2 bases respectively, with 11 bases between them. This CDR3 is CASSEGRDNTDTQYF. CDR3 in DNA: TGTGCCAGCAGTGAAGGCCGGGACAACACAGATACGCAGTATTTT.

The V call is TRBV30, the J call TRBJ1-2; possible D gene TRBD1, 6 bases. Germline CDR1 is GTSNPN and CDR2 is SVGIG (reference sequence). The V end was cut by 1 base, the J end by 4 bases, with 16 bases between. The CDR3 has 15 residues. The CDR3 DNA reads TGTGCCTGGAGTGCCCCCCTCGGACAGACCTATGGCTACACCTTC. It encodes CAWSAPLGQTYGYTF.

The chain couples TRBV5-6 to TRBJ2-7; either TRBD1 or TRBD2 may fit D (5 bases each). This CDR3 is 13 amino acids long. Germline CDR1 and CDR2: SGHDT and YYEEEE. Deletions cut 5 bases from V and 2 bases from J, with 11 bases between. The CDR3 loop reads CASRRDRAYEQYF. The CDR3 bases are TGTGCCAGCAGGAGGGACCGAGCCTACGAGCAGTACTTC.

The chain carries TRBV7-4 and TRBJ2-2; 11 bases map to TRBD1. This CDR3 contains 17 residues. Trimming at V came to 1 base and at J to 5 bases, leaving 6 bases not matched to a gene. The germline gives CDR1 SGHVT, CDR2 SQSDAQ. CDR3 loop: CASSLDSGTGGTGELFF. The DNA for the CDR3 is TGTGCCAGCAGCTTAGACTCGGGGACAGGGGGTACCGGGGAGCTGTTTTTT.

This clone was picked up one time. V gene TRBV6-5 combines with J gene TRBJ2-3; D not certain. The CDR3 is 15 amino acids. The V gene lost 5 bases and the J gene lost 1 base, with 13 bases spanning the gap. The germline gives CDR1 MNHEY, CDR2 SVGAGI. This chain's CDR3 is CASSPRVVGTDTQYF. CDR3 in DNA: TGTGCCAGCAGTCCACGGGTGGTAGGCACAGATACGCAGTATTTT.

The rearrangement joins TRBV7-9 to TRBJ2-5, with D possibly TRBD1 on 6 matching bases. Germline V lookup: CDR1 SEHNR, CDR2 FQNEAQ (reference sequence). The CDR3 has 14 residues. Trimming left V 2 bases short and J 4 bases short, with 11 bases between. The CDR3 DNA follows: TGTGCCAGCAGCTTAAAGGGGGTGGGAGAGACCCAGTACTTC. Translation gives CASSLKGVGETQYF.

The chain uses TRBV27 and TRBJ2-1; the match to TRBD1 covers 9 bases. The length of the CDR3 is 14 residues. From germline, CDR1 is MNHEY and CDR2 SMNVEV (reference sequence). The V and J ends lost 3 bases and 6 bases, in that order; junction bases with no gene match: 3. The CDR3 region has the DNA TGTGCCAGCAGTTTTCAGACAGGGGGCAATGAGCAGTTCTTC. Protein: CASSFQTGGNEQFF.

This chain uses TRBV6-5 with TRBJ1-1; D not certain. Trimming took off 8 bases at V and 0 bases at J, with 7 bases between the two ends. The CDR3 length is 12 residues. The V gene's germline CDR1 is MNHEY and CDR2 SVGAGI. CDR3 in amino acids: CASHRLNTEAFF. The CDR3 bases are TGTGCCAGCCACAGACTGAACACTGAAGCTTTCTTT.

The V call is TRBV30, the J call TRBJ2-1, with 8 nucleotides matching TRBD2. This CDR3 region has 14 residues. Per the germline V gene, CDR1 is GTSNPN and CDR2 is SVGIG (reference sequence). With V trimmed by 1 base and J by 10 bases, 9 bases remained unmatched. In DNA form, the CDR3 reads TGTGCCTGGAGTGCCGGGACTAGTTGGGGGGAGCAGTTCTTC. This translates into CAWSAGTSWGEQFF.

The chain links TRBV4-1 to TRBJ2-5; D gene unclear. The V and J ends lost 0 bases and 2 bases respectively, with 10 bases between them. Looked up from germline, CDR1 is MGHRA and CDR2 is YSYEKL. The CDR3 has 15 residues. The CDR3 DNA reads TGCGCCAGCAGCCAAGAAAATAGCCGGCAAGAGACCCAGTACTTC. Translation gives CASSQENSRQETQYF.

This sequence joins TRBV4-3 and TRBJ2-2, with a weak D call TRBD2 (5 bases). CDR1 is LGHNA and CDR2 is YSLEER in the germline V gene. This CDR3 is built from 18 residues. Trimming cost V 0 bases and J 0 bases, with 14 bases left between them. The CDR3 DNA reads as TGCGCCAGCAGCCAAGATTGGAGGTTCGTCGCGAACACCGGGGAGCTGTTTTTT. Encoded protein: CASSQDWRFVANTGELFF.

The CDR3 DNA reads as TGTGCCAGCAGTTACAACGGGGCAGATACGCAGTATTTT. It encodes CASSYNGADTQYF. The chain combines TRBV6-5 with TRBJ2-3, with D perhaps TRBD2 (5 bases). V shed 2 bases and J shed 4 bases, with 7 bases lying between them. There are 13 residues in the CDR3. Germline CDR1 is MNHEY and CDR2 is SVGAGI.

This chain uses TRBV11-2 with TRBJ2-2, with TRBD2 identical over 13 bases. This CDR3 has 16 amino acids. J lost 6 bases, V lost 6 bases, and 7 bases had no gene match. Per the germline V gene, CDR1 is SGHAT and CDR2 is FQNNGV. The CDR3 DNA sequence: TGTGCCAGCAGTCGGGGACTAGCGGGAACGGCCGGGGAGCTGTTTTTT. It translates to CASSRGLAGTAGELFF.

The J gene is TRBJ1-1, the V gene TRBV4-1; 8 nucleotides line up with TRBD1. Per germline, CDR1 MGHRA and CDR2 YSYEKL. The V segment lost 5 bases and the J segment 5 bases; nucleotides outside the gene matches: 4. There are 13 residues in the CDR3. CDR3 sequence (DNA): TGCGCCAGCAGCTCAGGGGGCTGGACTGAAGCTTTCTTT. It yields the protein CASSSGGWTEAFF.

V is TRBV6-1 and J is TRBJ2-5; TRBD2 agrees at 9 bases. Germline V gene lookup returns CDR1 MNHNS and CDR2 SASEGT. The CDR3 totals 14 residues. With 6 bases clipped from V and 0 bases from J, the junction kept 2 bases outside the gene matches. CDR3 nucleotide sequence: TGTGCCAGCAGAAGCGGGGGGTACCAAGAGACCCAGTACTTC. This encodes CASRSGGYQETQYF.

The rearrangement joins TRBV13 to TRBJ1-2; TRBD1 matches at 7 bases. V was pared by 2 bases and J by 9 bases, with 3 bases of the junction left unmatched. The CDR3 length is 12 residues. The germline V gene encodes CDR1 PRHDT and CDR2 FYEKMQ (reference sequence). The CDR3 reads CASSLSGGSYTF. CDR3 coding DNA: TGTGCCAGCAGCTTATCAGGGGGGAGCTACACCTTC.

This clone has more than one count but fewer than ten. The CDR3: CASKTLTVNYGYTF. The CDR3 nucleotides read TGTGCCAGTAAGACCCTGACAGTCAACTATGGCTACACCTTC. The chain has TRBV19 and TRBJ1-2; D is perhaps TRBD1 (5 bases). CDR3 size: 14 residues. Germline CDR1 is LNHDA and CDR2 is SQIVND (reference sequence). V was cut by 7 bases and J by 2 bases, with 14 bases left in between.

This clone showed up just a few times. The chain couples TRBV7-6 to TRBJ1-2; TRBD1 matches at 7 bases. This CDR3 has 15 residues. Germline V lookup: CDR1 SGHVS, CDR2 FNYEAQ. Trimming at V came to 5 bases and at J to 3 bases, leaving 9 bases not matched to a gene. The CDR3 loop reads CASSPGQEKDYGYTF. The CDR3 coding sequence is TGTGCCAGCAGCCCTGGACAGGAGAAGGACTATGGCTACACCTTC.

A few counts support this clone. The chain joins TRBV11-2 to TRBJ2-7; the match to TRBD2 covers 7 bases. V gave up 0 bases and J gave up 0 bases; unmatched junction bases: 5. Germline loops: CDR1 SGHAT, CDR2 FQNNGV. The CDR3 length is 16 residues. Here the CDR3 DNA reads TGTGCCAGCAGCTTAGAATGGGAGGGTTCCTCCTACGAGCAGTACTTC. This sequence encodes CASSLEWEGSSYEQYF.

CDR3 protein: CASRPRQGRANSEKLFF. The CDR3, as DNA: TGCGCCAGCAGGCCCCGACAGGGGCGGGCCAACTCAGAAAAACTGTTTTTT. J is TRBJ1-4 and V is TRBV23-1, with TRBD1 identical over 8 bases. TRBV23-1 is annotated as an ORF whose role is uncertain. CDR3 length equals 17 residues. Losses at the gene ends were 6 bases for V and 8 bases for J; bases not matched to a gene: 17.

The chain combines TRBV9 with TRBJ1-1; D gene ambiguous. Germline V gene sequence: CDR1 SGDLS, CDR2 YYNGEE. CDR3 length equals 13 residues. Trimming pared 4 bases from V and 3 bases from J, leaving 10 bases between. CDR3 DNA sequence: TGTGCCAGCAGCCCTATGGGAGACACTGAAGCTTTCTTT. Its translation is CASSPMGDTEAFF.

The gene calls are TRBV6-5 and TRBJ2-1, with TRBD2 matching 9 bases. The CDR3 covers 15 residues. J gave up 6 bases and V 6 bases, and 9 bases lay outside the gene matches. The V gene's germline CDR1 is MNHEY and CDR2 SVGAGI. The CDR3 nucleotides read TGTGCCAGCAGACAGCGGGGGGACCAGAGCAATGAGCAGTTCTTC. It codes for CASRQRGDQSNEQFF.